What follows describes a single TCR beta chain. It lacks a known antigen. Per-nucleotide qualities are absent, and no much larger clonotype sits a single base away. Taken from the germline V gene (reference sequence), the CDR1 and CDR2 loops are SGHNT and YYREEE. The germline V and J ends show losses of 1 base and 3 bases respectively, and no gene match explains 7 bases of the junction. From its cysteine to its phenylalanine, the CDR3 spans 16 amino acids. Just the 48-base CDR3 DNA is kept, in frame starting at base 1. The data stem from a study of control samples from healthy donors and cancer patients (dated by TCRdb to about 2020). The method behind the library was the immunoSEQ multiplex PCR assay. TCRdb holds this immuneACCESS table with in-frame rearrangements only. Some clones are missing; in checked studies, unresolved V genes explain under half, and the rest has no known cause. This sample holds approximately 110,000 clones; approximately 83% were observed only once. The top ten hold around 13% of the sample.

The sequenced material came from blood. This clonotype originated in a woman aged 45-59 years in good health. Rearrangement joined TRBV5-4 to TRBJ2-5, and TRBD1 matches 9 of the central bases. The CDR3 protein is CASSLFFGQGKETQYF. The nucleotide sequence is TGTGCCAGCAGCTTGTTCTTCGGACAGGGGAAAGAGACCCAGTACTTC.